This T cell receptor (beta chain) was documented in a study of T cell responses to AZD1222 COVID-19 vaccine. Study-level findings and limits: Baseline seropositivity characterized only a handful of AZD1222 recipients. There were repertoire samples only from the period after the peak T cell response. Dominant at 160-218 and 743-854, vaccine-associated CD4 TCRs also spanned spike.

Comment on this clone: No antigen is known for it.

Here immunoSEQ multiplex PCR was the method, and the copy in TCRdb shows in-frame clones only, minus some. The data hold 150,000 or so clones, with approximately 90% observed a single time. The starting material was peripheral blood, obtained on day 0 of AZD1222 vaccination. This TCR was recovered from an adult in good health.

This chain's CDR3 is CASSDADLLEEKLFF. CDR3 nucleotide sequence: TGTGCCAGCAGTGACGCCGACCTCCTTGAGGAAAAACTGTTTTTT. V gene TRBV6-4 combines with J gene TRBJ1-4, with D hard to call. V was pared by 2 bases and J by 8 bases, with 15 bases between. CDR1 and CDR2 (germline): MRHNA, SNTAGT. This CDR3 is 15 amino acids long.